This T cell receptor (beta chain) derives from a study of identical twins. This clonotype was seen a handful of times. TCRdb called the 5' RACE reads again in MiXCR, with one record for every CDR3 protein. Of around 510,000 distinct CDR3 sequences in the sample, around an eighth were seen once. V shed 5 bases and J shed 1 base, with 15 bases lying between them. The CDR3 is 16 amino acids. Germline CDR1 SQVTM, CDR2 ANQGSEA. In addition, the sample was reused for a study of yellow fever vaccine responses in identical twins.

The sample comprised CD4+ T cells sorted from blood. The chain has TRBV29-1 and TRBJ2-6, with D perhaps matching TRBD2 (6 bases). The clonotype originates from a woman between 18 and 29 years old in good health. The CDR3 loop is CSVRVDGGSGANVLTF. The CDR3 DNA reads as TGCAGCGTTCGGGTAGACGGGGGTTCTGGGGCCAACGTCCTGACTTTC.